A selection of T cell receptor beta chains follows, all from one sample in a study of a mutant IDH1 vaccine in newly diagnosed glioma. Assay: immunoSEQ multiplex PCR; the TCRdb copy retains only in-frame clones and omits some. This table has about 43,000 clones, about 81% appearing once. For these receptors, no antigen is known. The sequences come from PBMCs, collected from a glioma patient whose treatment included an IDH1 peptide vaccine. These receptors all come from a woman younger than 35 with glioma. Some clones in this sample may be carry-over from other donors' samples. The CDR3 runs from the conserved cysteine through the conserved F or W. The D gene is left open where the match is weak. Size tells how often a clone was seen (once, few, many) or the class of an expanded clone, and some rows leave it out.

abundance,d_gene,v_gene,j_gene,CDR3nt,CDR3aa
NA,TRBD2,TRBV11-3,TRBJ2-7,TGTGCCAGCAGCCCCCTTATAGCGGGGTACGAGCAGTACTTC,CASSPLIAGYEQYF
NA,TRBD1,TRBV2,TRBJ1-1,TGTGCCAGCCGACGAATTCGGACAGGAACAGGCCCGAACACTGAAGCTTTCTTT,CASRRIRTGTGPNTEAFF
NA,TRBD1,TRBV19,TRBJ2-2,TGTGCCAGTAGGCGGGCGGGACAGGGATTTTACCCCGGGGAGCTGTTTTTT,CASRRAGQGFYPGELFF
NA,TRBD2,TRBV7-9,TRBJ2-1,TGTGCCAGCCATACTAGCGGGAGATTAGGTGAGCAGTTCTTC,CASHTSGRLGEQFF
NA,TRBD2,TRBV7-2,TRBJ2-7,TGTGCCAGCAGCTCGGGACTAGCGATCTACGAGCAGTACTTC,CASSSGLAIYEQYF
NA,NA,TRBV27,TRBJ1-1,TGTGCCAGCAGTTTATCGGCTTCAACTGAAGCTTTCTTT,CASSLSASTEAFF
NA,TRBD1,TRBV4-1,TRBJ1-1,TGCGCCAGCAGCCACTCAGGGGGGAGGGACACTGAAGCTTTCTTT,CASSHSGGRDTEAFF
NA,NA,TRBV6-1,TRBJ2-4,TGTGCCAGCAGTGAGTCTTCTGGCGCCGGGGCCAAAAACATTCAGTACTTC,CASSESSGAGAKNIQYF
NA,NA,TRBV27,TRBJ2-7,TGTGCCAGCAGTTTATACTCCGGTTCGGACGAGCAGTACTTC,CASSLYSGSDEQYF
NA,TRBD1,TRBV6-5,TRBJ1-2,TGTGCCAGCAGAAACTTGGACAGGGCGGTAGGCTACACCTTC,CASRNLDRAVGYTF
NA,NA,TRBV11-3,TRBJ1-4,TGTGCCACACAGGGAAAGGGGACTGCAACTAATGAAAAACTGTTTTTT,CATQGKGTATNEKLFF
NA,TRBD1,TRBV6-5,TRBJ2-2,TGTGCCAGCAGCCCGGGACAGGGGGGACGGGAGCTGTTTTTT,CASSPGQGGRELFF
NA,NA,TRBV12-5,TRBJ1-1,TGTGCTAGTGGTCCCCTCGGACGGGCTCCTGAAGCTTTCTTT,CASGPLGRAPEAFF
NA,TRBD2,TRBV6-5,TRBJ2-1,TGTGCCAGCAGTTATGGCGGGGGATACAATGAGCAGTTCTTC,CASSYGGGYNEQFF
few,TRBD2,TRBV11-2,TRBJ2-2,TGTGCCAGCAGCTTTTCGGGAGGCACCGGGGAGCTGTTTTTT,CASSFSGGTGELFF
NA,NA,TRBV12-5,TRBJ1-2,TGTGCTAGTGGTTTGGTACAGGGTCGGGGCTATGGCTACACCTTC,CASGLVQGRGYGYTF
NA,TRBD1,TRBV2,TRBJ1-4,TGTGCCAGCAGCAAGGACAGGGGTTACGAAAAACTGTTTTTT,CASSKDRGYEKLFF
NA,NA,TRBV4-3,TRBJ2-3,TGCGCCAGCAGCCAAGACGGGCCTGTCACCACAGATACGCAGTATTTT,CASSQDGPVTTDTQYF
NA,NA,TRBV11-2,TRBJ1-6,TGTGCCAGCAGCTTAGGGGGGGGCCACAATTCACCCCTCCACTTT,CASSLGGGHNSPLHF
NA,NA,TRBV4-2,TRBJ2-3,TGTGCCAGCAGCCAAGGTTTCGGGCAGGGGCGAATAGGTACGCAGTATTTT,CASSQGFGQGRIGTQYF
few,NA,TRBV19,TRBJ1-1,TGTGCCAGTCAAACGGGTAACACTGAAGCTTTCTTT,CASQTGNTEAFF
few,TRBD1,TRBV30,TRBJ1-1,TGTGCCTGGGGTCTCAGGGGGCGCGGGACTGAAGCTTTCTTT,CAWGLRGRGTEAFF
NA,NA,TRBV27,TRBJ1-4,TGTGCCAGCAGCCGTGGACTCCTTAATGAAAAACTGTTTTTT,CASSRGLLNEKLFF
NA,TRBD2,TRBV7-9,TRBJ2-7,TGTGCCAGCAGCCCACCGACTAGCGGGATCTACGAGCAGTACTTC,CASSPPTSGIYEQYF
NA,NA,TRBV7-2,TRBJ1-2,TGTGCCAGCAACGCGGGACCGCGGCGGGGCTACACCTTC,CASNAGPRRGYTF
NA,NA,TRBV7-9,TRBJ2-7,TGTGCCAGCAGCTTTGAAGTGGGGTCCTACGAGCAGTACTTC,CASSFEVGSYEQYF
NA,NA,TRBV2,TRBJ2-7,TGTGCCAGCAGTGAAGCGCGCCCAGGGTACGAGCAGTACTTC,CASSEARPGYEQYF
NA,NA,TRBV4-1,TRBJ1-2,TGCGCCAGCAGCCAAGTGGCTTATGGCTACACCTTC,CASSQVAYGYTF
NA,TRBD1,TRBV9,TRBJ1-5,TGTGCCAGCAGCGCCGCGGGGGACAGAATATTTTATAGCAATCAGCCCCAGCATTTT,CASSAAGDRIFYSNQPQHF